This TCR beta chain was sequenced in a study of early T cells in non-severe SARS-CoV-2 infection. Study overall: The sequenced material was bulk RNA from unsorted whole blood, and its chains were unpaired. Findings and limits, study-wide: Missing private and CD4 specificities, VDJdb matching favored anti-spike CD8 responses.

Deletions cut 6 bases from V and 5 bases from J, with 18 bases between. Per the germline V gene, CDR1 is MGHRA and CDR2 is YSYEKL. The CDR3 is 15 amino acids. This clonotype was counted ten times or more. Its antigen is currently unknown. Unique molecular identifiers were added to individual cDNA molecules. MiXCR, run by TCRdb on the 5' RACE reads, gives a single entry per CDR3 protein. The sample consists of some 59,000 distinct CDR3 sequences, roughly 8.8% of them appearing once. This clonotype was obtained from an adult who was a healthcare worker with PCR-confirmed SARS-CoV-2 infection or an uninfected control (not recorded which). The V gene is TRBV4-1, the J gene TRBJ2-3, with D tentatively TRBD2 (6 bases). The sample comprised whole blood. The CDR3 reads CASRTQEGRRDTQYF. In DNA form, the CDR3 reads TGCGCCAGCAGGACTCAGGAAGGGAGGAGAGATACGCAGTATTTT.